A single T cell receptor beta chain is shown here with its context. With 4 bases removed from V and 2 bases from J, the gap between germline ends came to 6 bases. Germline V gene sequence: CDR1 SQVTM, CDR2 ANQGSEA. This CDR3 contains 13 residues. This sample was included in a study of blood T cell repertoires in COVID-19. At the level of the study: T cells, B-cell-depleted T cells, or PBMCs supplied cDNA or gDNA.

The method was immunoSEQ multiplex PCR; TCRdb's version includes in-frame clones alone and lacks a portion of them. The sample holds roughly 56,000 clones, 70% to 90% seen once. Sequencing used peripheral blood. V and J are TRBV29-1 and TRBJ2-6; the D gene is possibly TRBD1 (6 bases). This sequence originates from a man between 70 and 80 years old with acute or convalescent COVID-19. CDR3 residues: CSVAGAGANVLTF. DNA for the CDR3: TGCAGCGTTGCAGGGGCTGGGGCCAACGTCCTGACTTTC. The whole variable domain, remainder taken from reference TRBV29-1 and TRBJ2-6, is SAVISQKPSRDICQRGTSLTIQCQVDSQVTMMFWYRQQPGQSLTLIATANQGSEATYESGFVIDKFPISRPNLTFSTLTVSNMSPEDSSIYLCSVAGAGANVLTFGAGSRLTVL.